A selection of T cell receptor beta chains follows, all from one sample in a study of T cell repertoires in cytomegalovirus infection. These receptors lack a known antigen. TCRdb ran MiXCR on the reads and lists one entry per CDR3 protein. The sample holds some 940,000 distinct CDR3 sequences, about 33% seen once. The sequenced sample was cultured CD8+ T cells from PBMCs, obtained from culture after CMV antigen stimulation. The receptors were gathered from a human donor in good health (CMV status not recorded). Some clones in this sample may be carry-over from other donors' samples. Both conserved end residues are trimmed from each CDR3.

j_gene,v_gene,len,CDR3aa
TRBJ2-7,TRBV12-3/TRBV12-4,10,ASKNFAVPLY
TRBJ2-2,TRBV25-1,14,ASSEKRDSPWRELF
TRBJ2-1,TRBV11-3,12,ASSLEFDANEQF
TRBJ2-2,TRBV5-4,16,ASSPFLSGGANTGELF
TRBJ2-7,TRBV4-1,11,ASSQVGNNEQY
TRBJ2-3,TRBV7-9,11,ASSSQSTDTQY
TRBJ1-1,TRBV7-9,11,AIPGAMNTEAF
TRBJ2-1,TRBV6-5,13,ASSYNAGANNEQF
TRBJ1-2,TRBV27,11,ASSFADGYGYT
TRBJ1-2,TRBV12-3/TRBV12-4,10,ASTTTAYGYT
TRBJ2-3,TRBV3-1,14,ASSPRSGGGTDTQY
TRBJ2-3,TRBV27,11,ASGDRLPDTQY
TRBJ1-4,TRBV7-9,10,ASGQGEEKLF
TRBJ1-6,TRBV27,13,ASSPRDRWDSPLH
TRBJ1-1,TRBV2,9,ASRTGTVTF
TRBJ2-3,TRBV7-6,14,ASSLDSLGGTDTQY
TRBJ2-1,TRBV4-1,16,ASSQTWTSGGQYNEQF
TRBJ1-2,TRBV5-4,12,ASSSDRSFYGYT
TRBJ2-5,TRBV7-9,17,ASSFSSGTGVAGQETQY
TRBJ2-7,TRBV4-1,12,ASSQGQGPTEQY
TRBJ2-2,TRBV27,13,ASRPGARNTGELF
TRBJ2-3,TRBV4-1,16,ASSQDRGHKDPTDTQY
TRBJ2-2,TRBV10-3,14,AILTGTSGNTGELF
TRBJ2-1,TRBV4-3,13,ASSQSPTRLNEQF
TRBJ1-2,TRBV27,11,ASSLSPGEGYT
TRBJ2-5,TRBV7-6,12,ASSLSGLQETQY
TRBJ1-2,TRBV4-3,14,ASSQGVRDPGYGYT
TRBJ2-5,TRBV7-2,15,ASSLWGPGLKQETQY
TRBJ1-2,TRBV9,10,ATEEVNYGYT
TRBJ1-2,TRBV24-1,12,ATSDSGTDYGYT
TRBJ2-1,TRBV7-8,12,ASSPYWGYNEQF
TRBJ2-7,TRBV3-1,13,ASSLQPGSSYEQY
TRBJ2-5,TRBV7-6,14,ASSPGLFPEEETQY
TRBJ1-6,TRBV7-6,12,ASSLAMGDSPLH
TRBJ2-1,TRBV29-1,13,SVPNRDNSYNEQF
TRBJ2-2,TRBV27,12,ASSLATNTGELF
TRBJ2-3,TRBV4-3,13,ASSPDREISDTQY
TRBJ2-3,TRBV29-1,11,SAPTGGDYTQY
TRBJ2-1,TRBV10-3,11,AIKGKGWNEQF
TRBJ2-2,TRBV7-6,15,ASSKGTGGPRTGELF
TRBJ1-2,TRBV6-5,12,ASSYLGSLGGYT
TRBJ1-4,TRBV7-6,10,ASSAANEKLF